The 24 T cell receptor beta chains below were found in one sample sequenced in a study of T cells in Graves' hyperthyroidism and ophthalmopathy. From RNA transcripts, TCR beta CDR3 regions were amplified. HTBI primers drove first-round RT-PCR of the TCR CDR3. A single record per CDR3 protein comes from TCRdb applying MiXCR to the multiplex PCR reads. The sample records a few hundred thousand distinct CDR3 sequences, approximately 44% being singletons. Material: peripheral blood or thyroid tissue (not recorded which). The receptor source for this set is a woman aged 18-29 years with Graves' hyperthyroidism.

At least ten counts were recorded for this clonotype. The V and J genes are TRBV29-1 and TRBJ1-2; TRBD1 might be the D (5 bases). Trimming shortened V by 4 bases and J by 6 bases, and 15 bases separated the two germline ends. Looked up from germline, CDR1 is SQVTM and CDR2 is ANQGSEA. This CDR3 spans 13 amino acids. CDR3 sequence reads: CSVVGLKLNGYTF. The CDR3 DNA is TGCAGCGTTGTGGGACTTAAATTGAATGGCTACACCTTC. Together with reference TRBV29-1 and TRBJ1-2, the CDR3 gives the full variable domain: SAVISQKPSRDICQRGTSLTIQCQVDSQVTMMFWYRQQPGQSLTLIATANQGSEATYESGFVIDKFPISRPNLTFSTLTVSNMSPEDSSIYLCSVVGLKLNGYTFGSGTRLTVV.

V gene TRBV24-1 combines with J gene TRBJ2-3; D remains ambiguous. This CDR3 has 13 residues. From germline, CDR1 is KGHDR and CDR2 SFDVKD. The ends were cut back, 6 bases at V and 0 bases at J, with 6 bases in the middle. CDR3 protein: CATSIGSTDTQYF. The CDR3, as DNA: TGTGCCACCAGTATCGGGAGCACAGATACGCAGTATTTT.

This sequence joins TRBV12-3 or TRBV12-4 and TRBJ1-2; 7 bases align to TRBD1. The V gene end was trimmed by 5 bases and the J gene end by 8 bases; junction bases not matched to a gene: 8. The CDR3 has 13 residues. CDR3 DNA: TGTGCCAGCAGTGGGACAGAGAGAGGGGGCTACACCTTC. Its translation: CASSGTERGGYTF.

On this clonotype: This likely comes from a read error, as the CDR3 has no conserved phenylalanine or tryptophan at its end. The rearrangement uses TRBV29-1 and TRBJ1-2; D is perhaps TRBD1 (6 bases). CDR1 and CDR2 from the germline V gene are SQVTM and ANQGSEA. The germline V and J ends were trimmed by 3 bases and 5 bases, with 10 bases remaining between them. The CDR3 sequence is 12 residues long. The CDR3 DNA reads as TGCAGCGTTGAGGGGGGCGGTTATGGCTACACCATC. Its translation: CSVEGGGYGYTI.

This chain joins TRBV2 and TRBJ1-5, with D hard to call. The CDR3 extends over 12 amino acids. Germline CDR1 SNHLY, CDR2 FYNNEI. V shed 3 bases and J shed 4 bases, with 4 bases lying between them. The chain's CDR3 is CASSDINQPQHF. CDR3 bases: TGTGCCAGCAGTGATATTAATCAGCCCCAGCATTTT. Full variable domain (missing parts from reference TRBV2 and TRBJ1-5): EPEVTQTPSHQVTQMGQEVILRCVPISNHLYFYWYRQILGQKVEFLVSFYNNEISEKSEIFDDQFSVERPDGSNFTLKIRSTKLEDSAMYFCASSDINQPQHFGDGTRLSIL.

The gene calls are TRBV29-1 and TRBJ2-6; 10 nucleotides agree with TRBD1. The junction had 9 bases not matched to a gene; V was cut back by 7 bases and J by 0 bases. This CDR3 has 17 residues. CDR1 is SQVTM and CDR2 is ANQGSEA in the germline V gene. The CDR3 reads CSAAGTGDYSGANVLTF. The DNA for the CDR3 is TGCAGCGCAGCCGGGACAGGGGACTACTCTGGGGCCAACGTCCTGACTTTC.

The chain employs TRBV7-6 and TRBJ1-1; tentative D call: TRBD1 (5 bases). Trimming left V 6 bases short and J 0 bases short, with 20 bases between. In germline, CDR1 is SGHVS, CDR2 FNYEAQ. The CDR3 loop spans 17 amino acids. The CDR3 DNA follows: TGTGCCAGCAGTCTAGTAGGGACGCTCGCCATGAACACTGAAGCTTTCTTT. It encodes CASSLVGTLAMNTEAFF.

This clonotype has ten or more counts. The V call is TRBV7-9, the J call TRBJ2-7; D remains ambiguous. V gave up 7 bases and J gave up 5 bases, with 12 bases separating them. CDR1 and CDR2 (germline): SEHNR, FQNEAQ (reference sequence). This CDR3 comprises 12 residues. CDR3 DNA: TGTGCCAGCAACAACTTCCTACACGAGCAGTACTTC. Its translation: CASNNFLHEQYF.

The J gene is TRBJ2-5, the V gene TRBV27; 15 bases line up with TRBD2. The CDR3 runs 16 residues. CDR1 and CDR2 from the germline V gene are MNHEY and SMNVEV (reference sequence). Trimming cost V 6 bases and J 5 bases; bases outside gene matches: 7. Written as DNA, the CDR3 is TGTGCCAGCAGAACTTACGGGACTAGCGGGAGGGAGACCCAGTACTTC. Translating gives CASRTYGTSGRETQYF.

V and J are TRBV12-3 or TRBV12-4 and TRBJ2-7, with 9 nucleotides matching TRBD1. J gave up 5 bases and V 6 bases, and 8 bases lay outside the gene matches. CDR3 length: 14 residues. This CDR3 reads CASSRQGVSDEQYF. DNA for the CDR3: TGTGCCAGCAGCCGACAGGGGGTGTCGGACGAGCAGTACTTC.

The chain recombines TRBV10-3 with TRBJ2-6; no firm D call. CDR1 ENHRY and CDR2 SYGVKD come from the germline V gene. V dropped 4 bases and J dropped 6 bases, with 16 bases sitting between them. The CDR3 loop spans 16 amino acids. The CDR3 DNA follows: TGTGCCATCAGTGCTCCGAACATCCTGGAGGCCAACGTCCTGACTTTC. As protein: CAISAPNILEANVLTF.

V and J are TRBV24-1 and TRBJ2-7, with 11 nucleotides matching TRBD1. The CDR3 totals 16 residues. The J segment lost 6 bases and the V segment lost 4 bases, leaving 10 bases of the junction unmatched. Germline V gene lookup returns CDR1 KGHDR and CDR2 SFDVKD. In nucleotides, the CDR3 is TGTGCCACCAGTGACAGGACAGGGGGCGAGAGAGTCGAGCAGTACTTC. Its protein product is CATSDRTGGERVEQYF.

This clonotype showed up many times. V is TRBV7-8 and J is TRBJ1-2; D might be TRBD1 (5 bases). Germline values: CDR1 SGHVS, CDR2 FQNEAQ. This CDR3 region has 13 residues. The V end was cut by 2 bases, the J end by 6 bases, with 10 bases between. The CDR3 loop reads CASSLRDGNGYTF. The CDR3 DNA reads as TGTGCCAGCAGCTTAAGGGACGGCAATGGCTACACCTTC.

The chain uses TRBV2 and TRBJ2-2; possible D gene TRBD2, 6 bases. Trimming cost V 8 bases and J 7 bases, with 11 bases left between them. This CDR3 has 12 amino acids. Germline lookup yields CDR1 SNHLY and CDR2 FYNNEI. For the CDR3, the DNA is TGTGCCAGCGACGGGGGAGGCGGGGAGCTGTTTTTT. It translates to CASDGGGGELFF.

The chain's CDR3 is CASSDSTGTETQYF. The CDR3 nucleotides are TGCGCCAGCAGCGACTCAACAGGGACCGAGACCCAGTACTTC. The V and J genes are TRBV5-1 and TRBJ2-5; possible D gene TRBD1, 6 bases. Germline values: CDR1 SGHRS, CDR2 YFSETQ. The CDR3 length is 14 residues. The V gene lost 4 bases and the J gene lost 5 bases, with 15 bases spanning the gap.

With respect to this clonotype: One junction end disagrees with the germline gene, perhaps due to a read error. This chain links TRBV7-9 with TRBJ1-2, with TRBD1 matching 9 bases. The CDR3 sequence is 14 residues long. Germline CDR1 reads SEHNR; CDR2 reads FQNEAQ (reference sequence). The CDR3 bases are TGTGCCAGCAGCTATACCGGGACAGGGATCGGCTACGCCTTC. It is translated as CASSYTGTGIGYAF.

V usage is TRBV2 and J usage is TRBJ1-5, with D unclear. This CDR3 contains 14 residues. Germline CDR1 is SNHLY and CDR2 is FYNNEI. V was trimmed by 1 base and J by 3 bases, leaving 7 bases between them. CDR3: CASSEVTINQPQHF. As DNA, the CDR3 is TGTGCCAGCAGTGAAGTCACTATCAATCAGCCCCAGCATTTT.

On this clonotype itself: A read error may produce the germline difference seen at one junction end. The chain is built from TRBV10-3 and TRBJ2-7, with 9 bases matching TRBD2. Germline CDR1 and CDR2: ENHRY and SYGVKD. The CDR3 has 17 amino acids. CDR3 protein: CASSYVGASGIGYEQYF. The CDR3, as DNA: TGTGCCAGCAGTTACGTGGGGGCTAGCGGGATCGGGTACGAGCAGTACTTC.

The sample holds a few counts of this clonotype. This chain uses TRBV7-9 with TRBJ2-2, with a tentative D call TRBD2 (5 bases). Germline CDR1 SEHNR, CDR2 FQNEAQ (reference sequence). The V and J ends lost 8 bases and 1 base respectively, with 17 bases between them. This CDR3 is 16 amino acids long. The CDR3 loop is CASVLGRVGNTGELFF. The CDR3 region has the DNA TGTGCCAGCGTCCTTGGGAGAGTTGGGAACACCGGGGAGCTGTTTTTT.

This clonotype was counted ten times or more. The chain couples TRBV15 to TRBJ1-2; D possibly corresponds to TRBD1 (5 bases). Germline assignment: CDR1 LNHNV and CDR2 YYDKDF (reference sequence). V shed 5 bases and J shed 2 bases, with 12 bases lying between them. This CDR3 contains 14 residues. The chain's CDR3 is CATSPDGGNYGYTF. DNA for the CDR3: TGTGCCACCAGCCCAGACGGGGGGAACTATGGCTACACCTTC.

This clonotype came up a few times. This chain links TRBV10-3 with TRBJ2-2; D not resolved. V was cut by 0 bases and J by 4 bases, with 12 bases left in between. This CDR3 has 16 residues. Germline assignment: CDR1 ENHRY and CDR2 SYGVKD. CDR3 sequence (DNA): TGTGCCATCAGTGAGTCGCTGACACCTGCCACCGGGGAGCTGTTTTTT. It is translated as CAISESLTPATGELFF.

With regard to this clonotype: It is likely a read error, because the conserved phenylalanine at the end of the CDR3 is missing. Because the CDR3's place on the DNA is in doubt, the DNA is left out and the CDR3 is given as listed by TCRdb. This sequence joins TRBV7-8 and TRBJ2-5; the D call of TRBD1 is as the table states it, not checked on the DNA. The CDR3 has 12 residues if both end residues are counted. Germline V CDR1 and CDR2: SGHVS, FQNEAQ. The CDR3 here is CASSFDMTELVT.

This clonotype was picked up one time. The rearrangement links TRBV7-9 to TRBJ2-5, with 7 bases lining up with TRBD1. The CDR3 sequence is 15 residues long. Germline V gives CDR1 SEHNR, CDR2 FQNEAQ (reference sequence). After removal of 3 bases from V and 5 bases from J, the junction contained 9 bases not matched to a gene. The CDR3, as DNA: TGTGCCAGCAGCTTCGACAGGGAAAATTATGAGACCCAGTACTTC. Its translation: CASSFDRENYETQYF.

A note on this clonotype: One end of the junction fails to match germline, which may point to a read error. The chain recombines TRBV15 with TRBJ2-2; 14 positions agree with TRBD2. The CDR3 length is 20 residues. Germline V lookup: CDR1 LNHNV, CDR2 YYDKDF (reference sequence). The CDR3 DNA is TGTGCCAGCAGCAGGCCCTCCGGGACTAGCGGGAGCGGAAACACCGGGGAGCTGTTTTTT. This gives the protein CASSRPSGTSGSGNTGELFF.